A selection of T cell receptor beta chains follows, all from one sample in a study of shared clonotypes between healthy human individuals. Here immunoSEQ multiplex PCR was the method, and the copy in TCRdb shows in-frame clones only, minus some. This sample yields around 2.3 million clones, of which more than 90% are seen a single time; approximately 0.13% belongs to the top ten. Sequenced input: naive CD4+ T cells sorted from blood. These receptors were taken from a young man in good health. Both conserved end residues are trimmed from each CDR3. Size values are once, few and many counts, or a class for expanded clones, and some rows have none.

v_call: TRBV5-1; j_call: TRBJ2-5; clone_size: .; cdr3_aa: ASSRESQETQY
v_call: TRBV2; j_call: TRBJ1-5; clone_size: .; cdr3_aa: ASSGQGGGNQPQH
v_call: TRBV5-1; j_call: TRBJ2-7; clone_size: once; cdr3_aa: ASSLLGRLYEQY
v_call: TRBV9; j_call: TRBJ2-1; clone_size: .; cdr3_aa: ASSSSGDRNNEQF
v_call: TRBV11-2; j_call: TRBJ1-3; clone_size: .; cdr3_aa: ASSYSDSGNTIY
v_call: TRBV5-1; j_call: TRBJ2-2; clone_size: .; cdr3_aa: ASSNLSPWGPGELF
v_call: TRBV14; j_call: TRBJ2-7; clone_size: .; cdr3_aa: ASSQGLSYEQY
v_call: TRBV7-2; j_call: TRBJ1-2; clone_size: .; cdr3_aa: ASSLLQTGVGYGYT
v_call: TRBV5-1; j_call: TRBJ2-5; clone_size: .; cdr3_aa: ASSLTGTGGETQY
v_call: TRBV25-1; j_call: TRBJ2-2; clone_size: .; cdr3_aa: ASRDNLNTGELF
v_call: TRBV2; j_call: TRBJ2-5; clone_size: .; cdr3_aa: ASSPRLAGAGETQY
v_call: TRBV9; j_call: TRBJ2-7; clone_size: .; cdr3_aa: ASSGTGTTSSTSGRAPGSEQY
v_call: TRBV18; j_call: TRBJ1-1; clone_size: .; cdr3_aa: ASSTTGTNTEAF
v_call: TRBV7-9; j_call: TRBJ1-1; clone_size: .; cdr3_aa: ASSLGSEAF
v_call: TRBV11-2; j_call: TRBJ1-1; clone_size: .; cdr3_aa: ASNHWGTEAF
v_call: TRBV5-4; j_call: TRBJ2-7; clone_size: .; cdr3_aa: ASSLGGFPYEQY
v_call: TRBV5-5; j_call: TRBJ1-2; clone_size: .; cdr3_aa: ASSQDILSNYGYT
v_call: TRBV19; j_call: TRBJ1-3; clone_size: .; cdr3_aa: ASTQGDGVGNTIY
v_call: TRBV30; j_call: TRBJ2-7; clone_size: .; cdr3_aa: AWTPGRGEFPYEQY
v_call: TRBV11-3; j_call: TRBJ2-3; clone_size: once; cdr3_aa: ASSSNVGTGQY